This T cell receptor beta chain appears in the sequencing data of a study of blood T cell repertoires in COVID-19. Turning to the study itself: The United States, Italy and Spain were the sources of the acute and convalescent COVID-19 samples. Nucleic acid was either cDNA or gDNA, and it came from T cells, B-cell-depleted T cells, or PBMCs.

Trimming removed 4 bases from V and 4 bases from J, with 14 bases in between. The CDR3 consists of 15 residues. CDR1 SGHAT and CDR2 FQNNGV come from the germline V gene. In the original processing: Reference gene primer amplification in the assay estimated nucleated cell counts. Sequencing was performed with immunoSEQ multiplex PCR; in TCRdb, only in-frame clones are kept and a portion is missing. The V and J calls and clone size are taken from that table; D and trimming were inferred from the DNA. The sample consists of 20,000 to 25,000 clones, approximately 79% of them appearing once. This receptor was taken from a woman older than 75 with acute or convalescent COVID-19. The specimen sequenced was peripheral blood. This chain links TRBV11-2 with TRBJ1-3; D is uncertain. The CDR3 here is CASSSWEGAGNTIYF. Here the CDR3 DNA reads TGTGCCAGCAGCTCCTGGGAGGGAGCGGGAAACACCATATATTTT.